These 3 T cell receptor beta chains were sequenced from one sample in a study of vaccination and CD4 T cells after COVID-19 (dated 2022 in TCRdb). In the paper's terms, the treatment or condition label means: roughly nine-day PBMC culture with coronavirus spike peptide pools or control peptides (ViraFEST assay). CD4+ T cells from unexposed donors were collected before the COVID-19 pandemic (2011-2018). The antigens of these receptors remain unknown. The protocol used for the library was PCR. TCRdb shows the sequencer as Illumina iSeq 100. DNA from cultured CD4+ T cells was subjected to TCR sequencing with the Oncomine TCR Beta short-read assay at the Johns Hopkins FTIC core. The public reads were reanalyzed by TCRdb: fastp trimming at Q25, MiXCR alignment, in-frame beta chains only. Rows merge per CDR3 protein into single entries with the most common DNA and genes. Counted in this sample were about 7,500 distinct CDR3 sequences; approximately 48% of them appeared once. The ten largest clones represent 30% to 40% of the sample.

Material for sequencing was CD4+ T cells from blood, cultured in vitro. Receptors originate from a human donor in good health.

The chain combines TRBV19 with TRBJ1-5, with D tentatively TRBD1 (5 bases). Germline CDR1 is LNHDA and CDR2 is SQIVND (reference sequence). V was cut by 6 bases and J by 7 bases, with 16 bases left in between. This CDR3 is built from 14 residues. The DNA for the CDR3 is TGTGCCAGTAGGGTAGTACAGGTCGGACAGCCCCAGCATTTT. The encoded protein is CASRVVQVGQPQHF. The whole variable domain, remainder taken from reference TRBV19 and TRBJ1-5, is DGGITQSPKYLFRKEGQNVTLSCEQNLNHDAMYWYRQDPGQGLRLIYYSQIVNDFQKGDIAEGYSVSREKKESFPLTVTSAQKNPTAFYLCASRVVQVGQPQHFGDGTRLSIL.

This clonotype was counted between two and nine times. The chain links TRBV7-2 to TRBJ1-2; unclear D gene. CDR1 is SGHTA and CDR2 is FQGNSA in the germline V gene. Trimming took off 5 bases at V and 4 bases at J, with 11 bases between the two ends. The CDR3 spans 13 residues. The DNA for the CDR3 is TGTGCCAGCAGCCTCCCCGAGCGCTATGGCTACACCTTC. Protein product: CASSLPERYGYTF.

The chain joins TRBV20-1 to TRBJ2-1; TRBD1 or TRBD2 may be the D gene (6 bases each). The germline V gene encodes CDR1 DFQATT and CDR2 SNEGSKA (reference sequence). CDR3 length: 15 amino acids. V was cut by 6 bases and J by 8 bases, with 23 bases left in between. As DNA, the CDR3 is TGCAGTGCCAGTGACTTCGGGGGCGAGATGGATGAGCAGTTCTTC. Translating gives CSASDFGGEMDEQFF.